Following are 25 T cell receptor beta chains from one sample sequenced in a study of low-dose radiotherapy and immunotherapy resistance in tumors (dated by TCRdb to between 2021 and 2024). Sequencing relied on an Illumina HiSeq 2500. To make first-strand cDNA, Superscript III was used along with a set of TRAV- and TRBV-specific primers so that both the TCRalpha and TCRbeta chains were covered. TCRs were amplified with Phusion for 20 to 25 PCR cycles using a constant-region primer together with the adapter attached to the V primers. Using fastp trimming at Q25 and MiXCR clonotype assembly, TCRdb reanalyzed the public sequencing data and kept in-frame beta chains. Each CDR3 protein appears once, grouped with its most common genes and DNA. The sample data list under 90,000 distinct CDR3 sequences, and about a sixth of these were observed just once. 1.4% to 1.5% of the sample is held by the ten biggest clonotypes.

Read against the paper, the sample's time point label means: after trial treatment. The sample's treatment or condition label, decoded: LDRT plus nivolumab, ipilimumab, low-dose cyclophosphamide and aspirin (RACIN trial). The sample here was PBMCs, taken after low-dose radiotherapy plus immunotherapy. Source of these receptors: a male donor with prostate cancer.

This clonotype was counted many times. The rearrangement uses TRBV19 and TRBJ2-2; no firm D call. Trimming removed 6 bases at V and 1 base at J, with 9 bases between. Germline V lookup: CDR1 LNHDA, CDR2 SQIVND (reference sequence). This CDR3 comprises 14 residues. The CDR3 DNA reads TGTGCCAGTAGGGGCTATCGGAACACCGGGGAGCTGTTTTTT. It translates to CASRGYRNTGELFF.

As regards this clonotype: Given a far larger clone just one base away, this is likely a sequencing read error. The CDR3 DNA reads as TGTACCAGCAGAGCACAGGGAGTCGGGGAGCTGTTTTTT. This sequence encodes CTSRAQGVGELFF. V and J are TRBV12-3 or TRBV12-4 and TRBJ2-2; possible D gene TRBD1, 6 bases. This CDR3 has 13 residues.

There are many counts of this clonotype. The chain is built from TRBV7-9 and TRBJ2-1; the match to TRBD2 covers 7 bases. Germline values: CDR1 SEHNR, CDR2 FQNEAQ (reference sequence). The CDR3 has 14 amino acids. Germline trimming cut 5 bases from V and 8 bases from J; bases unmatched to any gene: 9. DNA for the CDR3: TGTGCCAGCAGCGCCACGGGGGGAGGACATGAGCAGTTCTTC. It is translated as CASSATGGGHEQFF. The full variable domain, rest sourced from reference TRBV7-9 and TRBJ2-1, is DTGVSQNPRHKITKRGQNVTFRCDPISEHNRLYWYRQTLGQGPEFLTYFQNEAQLEKSRLLSDRFSAERPKGSFSTLEIQRTEQGDSAMYLCASSATGGGHEQFFGPGTRLTVL.

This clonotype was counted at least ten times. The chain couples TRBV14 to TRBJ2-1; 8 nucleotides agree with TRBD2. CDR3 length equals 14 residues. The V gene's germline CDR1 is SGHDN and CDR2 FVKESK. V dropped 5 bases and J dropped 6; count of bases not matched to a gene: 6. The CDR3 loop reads CASSSSGSFNEQFF. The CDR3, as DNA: TGTGCCAGCAGCTCCAGCGGGAGTTTCAATGAGCAGTTCTTC.

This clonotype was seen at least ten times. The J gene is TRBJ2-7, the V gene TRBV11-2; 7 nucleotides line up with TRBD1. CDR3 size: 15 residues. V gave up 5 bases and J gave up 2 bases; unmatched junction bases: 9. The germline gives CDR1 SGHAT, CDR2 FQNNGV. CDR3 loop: CASSQTGQITYEQYF. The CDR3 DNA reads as TGTGCCAGCAGCCAAACGGGACAGATTACCTACGAGCAGTACTTC. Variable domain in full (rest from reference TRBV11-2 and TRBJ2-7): EAGVAQSPRYKIIEKRQSVAFWCNPISGHATLYWYQQILGQGPKLLIQFQNNGVVDDSQLPKDRFSAERLKGVDSTLKIQPAKLEDSAVYLCASSQTGQITYEQYFGPGTRLTVT.

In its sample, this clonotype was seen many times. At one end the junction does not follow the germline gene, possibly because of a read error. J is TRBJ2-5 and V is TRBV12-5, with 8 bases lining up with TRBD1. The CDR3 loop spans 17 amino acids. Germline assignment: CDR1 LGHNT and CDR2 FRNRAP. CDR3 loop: CATGLVLGQGYGETQYF. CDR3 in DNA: TGTGCTACTGGTTTGGTACTAGGACAGGGTTATGGAGAGACCCAGTACTTC.

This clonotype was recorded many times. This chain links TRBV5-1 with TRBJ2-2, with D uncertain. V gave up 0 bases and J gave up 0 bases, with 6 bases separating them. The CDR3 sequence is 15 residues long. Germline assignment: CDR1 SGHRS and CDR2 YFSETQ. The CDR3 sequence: CASSLATSNTGELFF. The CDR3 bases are TGCGCCAGCAGCTTGGCGACTTCGAACACCGGGGAGCTGTTTTTT.

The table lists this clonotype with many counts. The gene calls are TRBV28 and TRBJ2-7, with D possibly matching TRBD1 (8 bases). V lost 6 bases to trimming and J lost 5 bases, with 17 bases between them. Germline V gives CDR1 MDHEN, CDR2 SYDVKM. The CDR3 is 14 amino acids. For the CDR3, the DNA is TGTGCCAGCAGCACCTGGACAGGGAGGGACGAGCAGTACTTC. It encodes CASSTWTGRDEQYF.

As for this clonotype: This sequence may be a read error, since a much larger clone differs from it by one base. The CDR3 is CASSLLRDRRRYEQYF. The CDR3 nucleotides are TGTGCCAGCAGTTTATTGAGGGACAGGCGACGCTACGAGCAGTACTTC. The V call is TRBV27, the J call TRBJ2-7; TRBD1 matches at 8 bases. There are 16 residues in the CDR3. Germline V gene sequence: CDR1 MNHEY, CDR2 SMNVEV (reference sequence). Trimming at V came to 1 base and at J to 3 bases, leaving 8 bases not matched to a gene.

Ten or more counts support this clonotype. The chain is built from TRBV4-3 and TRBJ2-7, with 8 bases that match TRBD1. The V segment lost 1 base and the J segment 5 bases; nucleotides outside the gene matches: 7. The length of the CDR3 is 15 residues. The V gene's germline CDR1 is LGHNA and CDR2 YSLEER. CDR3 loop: CASSQADRELDEQYF. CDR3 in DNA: TGCGCCAGCAGCCAAGCGGACAGGGAGCTCGACGAGCAGTACTTC.

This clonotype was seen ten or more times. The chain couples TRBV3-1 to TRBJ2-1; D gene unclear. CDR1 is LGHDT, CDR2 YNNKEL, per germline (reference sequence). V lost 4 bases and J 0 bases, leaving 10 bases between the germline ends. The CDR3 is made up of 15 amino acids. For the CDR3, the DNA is TGTGCCAGCAGCCGGGCCGATTACTCCTACAATGAGCAGTTCTTC. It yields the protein CASSRADYSYNEQFF.

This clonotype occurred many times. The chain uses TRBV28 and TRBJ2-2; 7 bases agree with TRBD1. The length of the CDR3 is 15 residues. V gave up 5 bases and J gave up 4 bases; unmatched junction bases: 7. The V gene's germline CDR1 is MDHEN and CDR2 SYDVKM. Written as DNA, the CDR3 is TGTGCCAGCAGTACCGTCGACAGGGCCACCGGGGAGCTGTTTTTT. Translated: CASSTVDRATGELFF.

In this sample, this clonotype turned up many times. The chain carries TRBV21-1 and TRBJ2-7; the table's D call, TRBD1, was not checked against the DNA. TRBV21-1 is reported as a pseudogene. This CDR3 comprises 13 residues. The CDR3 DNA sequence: TGTGCCAGCAGCAACGGGGGAGATTACGAGCAGTACTTC. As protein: CASSNGGDYEQYF.

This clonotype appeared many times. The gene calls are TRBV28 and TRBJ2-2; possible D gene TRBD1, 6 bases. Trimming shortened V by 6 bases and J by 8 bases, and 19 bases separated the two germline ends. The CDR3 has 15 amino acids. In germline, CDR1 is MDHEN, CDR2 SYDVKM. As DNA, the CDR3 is TGTGCCAGCAGCCCCCCAGGGGTTTTAGGAGGGGAGCTGTTTTTT. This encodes CASSPPGVLGGELFF.

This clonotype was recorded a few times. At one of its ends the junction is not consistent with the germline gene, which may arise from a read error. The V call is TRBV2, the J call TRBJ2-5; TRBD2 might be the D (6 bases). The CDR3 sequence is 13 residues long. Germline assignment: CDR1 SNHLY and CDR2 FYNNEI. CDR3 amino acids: CASREGLLETQYF. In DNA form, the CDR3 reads TGTGCCAGCAGGGAAGGACTATTAGAGACCCAGTACTTC.

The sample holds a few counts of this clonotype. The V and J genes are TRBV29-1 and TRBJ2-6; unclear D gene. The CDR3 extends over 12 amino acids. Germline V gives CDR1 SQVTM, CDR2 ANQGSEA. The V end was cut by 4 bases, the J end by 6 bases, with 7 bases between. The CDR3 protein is CSVVNEANVLTF. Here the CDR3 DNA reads TGCAGCGTTGTAAATGAGGCCAACGTCCTGACTTTC.

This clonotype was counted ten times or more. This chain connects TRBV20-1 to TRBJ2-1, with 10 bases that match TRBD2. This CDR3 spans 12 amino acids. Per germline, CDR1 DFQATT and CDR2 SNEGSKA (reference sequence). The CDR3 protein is CMSGGVYNEQFF. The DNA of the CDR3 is TGCATGAGCGGGGGGGTCTACAATGAGCAGTTCTTC.

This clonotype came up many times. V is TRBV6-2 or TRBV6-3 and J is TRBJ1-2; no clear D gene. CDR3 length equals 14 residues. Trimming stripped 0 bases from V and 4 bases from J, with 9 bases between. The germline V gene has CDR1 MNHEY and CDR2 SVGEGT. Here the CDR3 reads CASSYSTYGYGYTF. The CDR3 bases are TGTGCCAGCAGTTACTCGACATATGGCTATGGCTACACCTTC.

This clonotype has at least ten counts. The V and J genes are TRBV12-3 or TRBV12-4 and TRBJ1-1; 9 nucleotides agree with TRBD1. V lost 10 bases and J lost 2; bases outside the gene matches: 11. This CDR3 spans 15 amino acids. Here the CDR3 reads CATTGRDRANTEAFF. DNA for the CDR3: TGTGCCACAACGGGTAGGGACAGGGCTAACACTGAAGCTTTCTTT.

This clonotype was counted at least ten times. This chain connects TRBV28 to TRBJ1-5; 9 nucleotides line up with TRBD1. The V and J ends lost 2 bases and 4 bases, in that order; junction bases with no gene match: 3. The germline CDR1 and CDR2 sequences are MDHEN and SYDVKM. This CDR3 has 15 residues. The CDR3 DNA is TGTGCCAGCAGTTTAGGGACAGGGAAAAATCAGCCCCAGCATTTT. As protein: CASSLGTGKNQPQHF.

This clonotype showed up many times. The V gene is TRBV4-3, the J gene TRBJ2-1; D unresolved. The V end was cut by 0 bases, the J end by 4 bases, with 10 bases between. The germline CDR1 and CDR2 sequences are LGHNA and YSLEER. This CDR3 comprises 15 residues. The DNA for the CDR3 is TGCGCCAGCAGCCAAGATTACCCGTTATACAATGAGCAGTTCTTC. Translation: CASSQDYPLYNEQFF.

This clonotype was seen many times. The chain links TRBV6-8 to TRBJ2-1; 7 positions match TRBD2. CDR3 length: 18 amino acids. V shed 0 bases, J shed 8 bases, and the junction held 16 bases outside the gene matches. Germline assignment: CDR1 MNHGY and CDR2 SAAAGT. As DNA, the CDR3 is TGTGCCAGCAGTTACTCGATCGGCGGGAGTAGATTTCTCCATGAGCAGTTCTTC. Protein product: CASSYSIGGSRFLHEQFF.

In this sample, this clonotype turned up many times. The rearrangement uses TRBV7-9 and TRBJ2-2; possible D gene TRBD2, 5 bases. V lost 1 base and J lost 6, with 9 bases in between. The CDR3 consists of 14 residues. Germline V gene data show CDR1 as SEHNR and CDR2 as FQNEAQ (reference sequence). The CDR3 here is CASSLDTRPGELFF. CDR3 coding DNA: TGTGCCAGCAGCTTAGATACTAGACCCGGGGAGCTGTTTTTT.

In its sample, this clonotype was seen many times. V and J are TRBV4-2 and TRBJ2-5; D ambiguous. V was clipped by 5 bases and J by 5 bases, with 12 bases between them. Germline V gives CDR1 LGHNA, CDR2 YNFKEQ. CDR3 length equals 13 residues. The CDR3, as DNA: TGTGCCAGCAGCACGGGCGGATCGGAGACCCAGTACTTC. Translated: CASSTGGSETQYF.

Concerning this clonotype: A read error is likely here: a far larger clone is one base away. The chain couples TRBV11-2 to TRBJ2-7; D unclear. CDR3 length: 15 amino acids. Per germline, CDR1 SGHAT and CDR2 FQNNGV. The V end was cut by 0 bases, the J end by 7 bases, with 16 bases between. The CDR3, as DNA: TGTGCCAGCAGCTTAGAGCAAGGCCCCTACAATGAGCAGTACTTC. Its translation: CASSLEQGPYNEQYF.